Listed below are T cell receptor beta chains from one sample, sequenced in a study of blood T cell repertoires in COVID-19. Libraries were prepared by immunoSEQ multiplex PCR; TCRdb keeps only in-frame clonotypes and omits some of them. Among about 270,000 clones, about 85% were seen once, and the ten largest hold 2.5% to 3.5%. Sample: PBMCs or T cells enriched from blood (not recorded which). These receptors all come from a woman aged 45-59 years who had recovered from COVID-19. The CDR3 runs from the conserved cysteine through the conserved F or W. Fields, in order: clone size, CDR3 length, J gene, D gene, V gene, CDR3 DNA, CDR3 protein. D genes are given only for firm matches. For some rows the clone size is stated as once, few or many, or as a class when expanded; others skip it.

>NA|15|TRBJ1-2|TRBD1|TRBV19
TGTGCCAGTAGTATCGGGGGACAGGCTAACTATGGCTACACCTTC
CASSIGGQANYGYTF
>NA|13|TRBJ2-5|NA|TRBV29-1
TGCAGCGGATCTAACTACACCCAAGAGACCCAGTACTTC
CSGSNYTQETQYF
>few|12|TRBJ1-1|TRBD1|TRBV4-2
TGTGCCAGCAGCCAAGATCCGGGACAGGGGTTCTTT
CASSQDPGQGFF
>NA|16|TRBJ2-1|TRBD2|TRBV5-4
TGTGCCAGCAACGACCCTAGCGGGAGGGCCAACAATGAGCAGTTCTTC
CASNDPSGRANNEQFF
>NA|15|TRBJ1-5|TRBD1|TRBV5-5
TGTGCCAGCAGCTTGGTTGGGACAGGCAATCAGCCCCAGCATTTT
CASSLVGTGNQPQHF
>once|14|TRBJ2-3|NA|TRBV7-2
TGTGCCAGCAGCCCAGGGCATCGCACAGATACGCAGTATTTT
CASSPGHRTDTQYF
>NA|13|TRBJ1-1|TRBD1|TRBV12-3/TRBV12-4
TGTGCCAGCAGTCCCAGGGGGAGCGCTGAAGCTTTCTTT
CASSPRGSAEAFF
>once|15|TRBJ2-1|TRBD1|TRBV5-1
TGCGCCAGCAGCCTGGGACAGGGGTCCTACAATGAGCAGTTCTTC
CASSLGQGSYNEQFF
>NA|16|TRBJ2-1|NA|TRBV10-3
TGTGCCATCAATTCCAAAGACGGACAGTCCTACAATGAGCAGTTCTTC
CAINSKDGQSYNEQFF
>NA|18|TRBJ2-7|TRBD2|TRBV18
TGTGCCAGCTCACCAATGGGAGTAGCGGGAGGGCCTGGCCACGAGCAGTACTTC
CASSPMGVAGGPGHEQYF
>NA|14|TRBJ2-2|NA|TRBV30
TGTGCCTGGAGCGGGCGGGGGCGTGCGGGGGAGCTGTTTTTT
CAWSGRGRAGELFF
>NA|17|TRBJ2-3|TRBD2|TRBV3-1/TRBV3-2
TGTGCCAGCAGCCCGACTAGCGGGAGTGTTAAGGTAGATACGCAGTATTTT
CASSPTSGSVKVDTQYF
>NA|18|TRBJ2-3|TRBD2|TRBV24-1
TGTGCCACCAGTGATTTTAGTTTGGCGGGAGGGCTGGCAGATACGCAGTATTTT
CATSDFSLAGGLADTQYF
>NA|13|TRBJ1-2|TRBD1|TRBV18
TGTGCCAGCTCACCAAGACAGGGAAGTGGCTACACCTTC
CASSPRQGSGYTF
>NA|13|TRBJ1-1|NA|TRBV5-6
TGTGCCAGCAGCCTCCGCGGGGCCACTGAAGCTTTCTTT
CASSLRGATEAFF
>NA|14|TRBJ2-1|NA|TRBV7-9
TGTGCCAGCAGCCTACTAGCCCCCTACAATGAGCAGTTCTTC
CASSLLAPYNEQFF
>NA|14|TRBJ1-6|TRBD1|TRBV7-3
TGTGCCAGCAGCTACGGACAGGGCACCTCACCCCTCCACTTT
CASSYGQGTSPLHF
>NA|13|TRBJ1-2|TRBD1|TRBV7-3
TGTGCCAGCAGCTCCGGGACAGGGGACGGCTACACCTTC
CASSSGTGDGYTF
>NA|15|TRBJ2-3|NA|TRBV2
TGTGCCAGCAGTGCGATCACGGGGATCACAGATACGCAGTATTTT
CASSAITGITDTQYF
>once|14|TRBJ2-3|NA|TRBV7-2
TGTGCCAGCAGCTTGGGATTGAGGGCAGATACGCAGTATTTT
CASSLGLRADTQYF
>NA|17|TRBJ2-5|NA|TRBV28
TGTGCCAGCAGGCTGACGGAGAGTTTGGGCCCAGGGAAGACCCAGTACTTC
CASRLTESLGPGKTQYF
>NA|12|TRBJ1-1|NA|TRBV3-1/TRBV3-2
TGTGCCAGCAGCCGAAGGAGTTCTGAAGCTTTCTTT
CASSRRSSEAFF
>once|12|TRBJ1-2|NA|TRBV12-3/TRBV12-4
TGTGCCAGCAGAGCAGGGGAGGGGGGCTACACCTTC
CASRAGEGGYTF
>NA|12|TRBJ1-1|TRBD1|TRBV29-1
TGCAGCGCGACAGGGGGAAGTACTGAAGCTTTCTTT
CSATGGSTEAFF
>NA|15|TRBJ2-7|TRBD1|TRBV18
TGTGCCAGCTCATCCGAACAGGGGGTCTTCTACGAGCAGTACTTC
CASSSEQGVFYEQYF
>NA|15|TRBJ2-1|TRBD2|TRBV27
TGTGCCAGCAGTTCCACGACTAGCGGGGATATTGAGCAGTTCTTC
CASSSTTSGDIEQFF
>NA|13|TRBJ2-5|NA|TRBV5-6
TGTGCCAGCAGCTCGTTAGCCCCGGAGACCCAGTACTTC
CASSSLAPETQYF
>NA|15|TRBJ2-1|TRBD2|TRBV9
TGTGCCAGCAGCACCGGGGCGGGAGTGCGAAATGAGCAGTTCTTC
CASSTGAGVRNEQFF
>NA|16|TRBJ1-4|TRBD1|TRBV4-3
TGCGCCAGCAGCCAAGATCAAGTACAGGGGAATGAAAAACTGTTTTTT
CASSQDQVQGNEKLFF
>few|13|TRBJ1-2|TRBD1|TRBV29-1
TGCAGCGCCACGGCGGGGACAGCGACTGGCTACACCTTC
CSATAGTATGYTF
>NA|15|TRBJ1-4|NA|TRBV29-1
TGCAGCGTTGTGTTGTTGAGGGATCGAATTGAAAAACTGTTTTTT
CSVVLLRDRIEKLFF
>NA|13|TRBJ1-2|NA|TRBV30
TGTGCCTGGAGTGTACGTAGGGGGTATGGCTACACCTTC
CAWSVRRGYGYTF
>NA|14|TRBJ1-3|NA|TRBV27
TGTGCCAGCAGTTTATCTCGGGGAGGAAACACCATATATTTT
CASSLSRGGNTIYF
>once|17|TRBJ1-3|TRBD1|TRBV2
TGTGCCAGCAGTCGAAGGGGACAGGGGGTCTCTGGAAACACCATATATTTT
CASSRRGQGVSGNTIYF
>NA|17|TRBJ1-6|NA|TRBV4-2
TGTGCCAGCAGCCAAGATTTAACGGGCCCGGGGAATTCACCCCTCCACTTT
CASSQDLTGPGNSPLHF
>NA|12|TRBJ1-5|NA|TRBV12-3/TRBV12-4
TGTGCCAGCAGGGGCTCGGATCAGCCCCAGCATTTT
CASRGSDQPQHF
>NA|17|TRBJ2-3|TRBD2|TRBV4-1
TGCGCCAGCAGCCAGACCCCCGGACTAGCGGGAGCGGATACGCAGTATTTT
CASSQTPGLAGADTQYF
>NA|13|TRBJ1-2|NA|TRBV19
TGTGCCAGTTATAAGACAGGCGGCTATGGCTACACCTTC
CASYKTGGYGYTF